This T cell receptor (beta chain) was captured in a study of blood T cells in healthy people across ages. Through a sample-barcoded 5' primer and a J-beta primer mix, a second PCR was run for roughly 6 to 11 cycles. TCRdb itself ran the 5' RACE reads through MiXCR, one entry per CDR3 protein. The sample holds some 1.6 million distinct CDR3 sequences, 30% to 40% seen once. Germline V gives CDR1 SEHNR, CDR2 FQNEAQ (reference sequence). The CDR3 runs to 16 residues. The junction had 16 bases not matched to a gene; V was cut back by 1 base and J by 11 bases. About 9.9 milliliters of peripheral blood were drawn from each donor.

V is TRBV7-9 and J is TRBJ2-5; 7 nucleotides match TRBD2. The sequence derives from a woman aged 25 to 39 in good health. The sample comprised blood. The CDR3 DNA reads as TGTGCCAGCAGCTTAGTAGGGGAGGGATTAAACAATGAGCAGTACTTC. Translating it yields CASSLVGEGLNNEQYF.